A single sample gave rise to the 3 T cell receptor beta chains below, sequenced in a study of blood T cell repertoires in COVID-19. Clones were read by immunoSEQ multiplex PCR, and TCRdb kept only the in-frame ones, dropping some. The table has fewer than 100,000 clones, approximately 85% seen once. Source material: peripheral blood. These receptors all come from a human donor in a cohort sampled during active COVID-19.

In this sample, this clone turned up once. The CDR3 spells CASSPTGNLEKLFF. The DNA for the CDR3 is TGCGCCAGCAGCCCGACAGGGAATCTTGAAAAACTGTTTTTT. The chain uses TRBV5-1 and TRBJ1-4, with 7 bases aligning to TRBD1. The ends lost 4 bases at V and 7 bases at J; junction bases unmatched: 7. Germline assignment: CDR1 SGHRS and CDR2 YFSETQ. This CDR3 has 14 residues.

The CDR3 is CASSQSRGPGYEQYF. For the CDR3, the DNA is TGTGCCAGTAGCCAATCCAGGGGTCCAGGCTACGAGCAGTACTTC. This rearrangement joins TRBV19 to TRBJ2-7, with D tentatively TRBD1 (6 bases). Germline CDR1 LNHDA, CDR2 SQIVND (reference sequence). The CDR3 length is 15 residues. Trimming removed 6 bases from V and 3 bases from J, with 18 bases in between.

CDR3 nucleotide sequence: TGCAGTGTCAGGGACACTGAAGCTTTCTTT. Amino acids: CSVRDTEAFF. The rearrangement links TRBV20-1 to TRBJ1-1; the D gene is possibly TRBD1 (5 bases). The CDR3 has 10 residues. V dropped 7 bases and J dropped 3 bases, with 6 bases sitting between them. CDR1 and CDR2 (germline): DFQATT, SNEGSKA (reference sequence).